This passage covers 3 T cell receptor beta chains from one sample sequenced in a study of response to subunit inactivated influenza vaccine. MiXCR was run by TCRdb on the RT-PCR reads, yielding one entry per CDR3 protein. The sample holds some 570,000 distinct CDR3 sequences; roughly 10% are singletons and the top ten take 11%. The same sample was also used in a study of T cells expressing NK-cell markers. From that paper: The authors made TCR beta cDNA libraries by 5'RACE template switching. This switching added a universal primer site and UMIs.

The sequenced sample was PBMCs from blood, obtained on the day of vaccination. Source of these receptors: a man aged 45 to 65 who received an inactivated influenza vaccine.

This clonotype has just a few counts. The chain recombines TRBV27 with TRBJ2-5; maybe TRBD2 (5 bases). Germline V gene lookup returns CDR1 MNHEY and CDR2 SMNVEV (reference sequence). There are 14 residues in the CDR3. V was trimmed by 10 bases and J by 5 bases, leaving 20 bases between them. The CDR3 bases are TGTGCCACCGGTTCTGGTCTGAGCGGTGAGACCCAGTACTTC. Translating it yields CATGSGLSGETQYF.

This clonotype was detected ten times or more. The rearrangement links TRBV18 to TRBJ2-2, with TRBD2 matching over 9 bases. Germline CDR1 reads KGHSH; CDR2 reads LQKENI. Trimming at V came to 3 bases and at J to 3 bases, leaving 2 bases not matched to a gene. The CDR3 is 15 amino acids. CDR3 nucleotides: TGTGCCAGCTCACCGGGACTAGCAGACACCGGGGAGCTGTTTTTT. Its protein product is CASSPGLADTGELFF.

This chain's CDR3 is CASSQGRKTNYGYTF. The DNA of the CDR3 is TGTGCCAGCAGCCAAGGGCGGAAAACTAACTATGGCTACACCTTC. The rearrangement links TRBV14 to TRBJ1-2; D is ambiguous. Germline CDR1 reads SGHDN; CDR2 reads FVKESK. This CDR3 region has 15 residues. Trimming removed 1 base at V and 0 bases at J, with 9 bases between.